The following is a TCR beta chain sequence with its context. What antigen it recognizes has not been identified. No base quality values were provided; no much bigger clone lies one nucleotide off. The same CDR3 arises from other DNA sequences in this sample as well. This entry comes from a study of siplizumab effects on memory and regulatory T cells (dated by TCRdb to between 2018 and 2021). Looking at the study overall: The study examined how the anti-CD2 antibody siplizumab affects alloreactive T-cell subsets in allogeneic mixed lymphocyte reactions built from human PBMCs.

Additional sequencing covered unstimulated subsets from a few donor pairs, namely CD8+ effector memory, CD4+ naive, CD8+ TEMRA, CD4+ memory and CD8+ naive. TCRbeta CDR3 sequencing was performed on sorted unstimulated T cells and on proliferating T cells recovered from mixed lymphocyte reactions. Fresh whole blood from roughly ten HLA-typed healthy donors was used to isolate PBMCs. Broad study findings and their caveats: In reactions with siplizumab, an average of about 62% of mappable alloreactive CD4+ clones were Treg-derived, compared with 25% to 30% in control reactions. Siplizumab significantly lowered the cumulative frequency of alloreactive sequences that could be traced to unstimulated CD4+ memory T cells. No functional confirmation was obtained for the suppressive function of proliferating Tregs from siplizumab cultures. Unstimulated naive T cells appeared to be more diverse than memory T cells, and naive cells seemed to make a substantial contribution to the alloresponse. A naive or memory phenotype could not be assigned to roughly 75-97% of proliferating CD4+ or CD8+ clones. Because sequences at frequencies below about 10^-5 were poorly captured, only a minor fraction of alloreactive clones could be mapped back to unstimulated subsets.

Library creation used the immunoSEQ multiplex PCR assay. The deep sequencing platform assayed around 95,000 TCR templates per sample. Genomic DNA extracted from sorted T cells was the material used for TCRbeta CDR3 sequencing. As for the original processing: The R programming language was used for clonal analysis of the TCRbeta CDR3 data. Alloreactive CD4+ and CD8+ clones were identified by comparing unstimulated samples to CFSE-low samples taken after the reaction. Regulatory or non-regulatory origin of alloreactive CD4+ clones was assigned by matching sequences to the sorted unstimulated Treg and non-Treg repertoires. Imported from immuneACCESS, the table was reduced by TCRdb to in-frame sequences with V and J called. These copies leave out some clones; in studies compared against another copy, an unresolved V gene accounts for under half, and the cause of the remainder is not known. Clone size and the V and J calls come from that table; the DNA yielded D and trimming. The sample records tens of thousands of clones, 90% to 98% of which are singletons. In total, the top ten clones hold 0.095% of the sample.

The germline V gene supplies CDR1 SGDLS and CDR2 YYNGEE. The cysteine opens and the phenylalanine closes a CDR3 of 15 amino acids. The only DNA kept is the CDR3, 45 bases in frame from the first base. Germline trimming: 0 bases from V, 7 bases from J; junction bases outside gene matches: 5. The sequence came from a human donor in good health. The chain links TRBV9 with TRBJ1-3, with TRBD1 matching 9 junction bases. The specimen sequenced was naive CD8+ T cells sorted from blood. What the cell subset or site label conveys for this sample: unstimulated naive T cells. The DNA sequence reads TGTGCCAGCAGCGTAGGGACAGGGGCCGGGAACACCATATATTTT. The translation is CASSVGTGAGNTIYF.